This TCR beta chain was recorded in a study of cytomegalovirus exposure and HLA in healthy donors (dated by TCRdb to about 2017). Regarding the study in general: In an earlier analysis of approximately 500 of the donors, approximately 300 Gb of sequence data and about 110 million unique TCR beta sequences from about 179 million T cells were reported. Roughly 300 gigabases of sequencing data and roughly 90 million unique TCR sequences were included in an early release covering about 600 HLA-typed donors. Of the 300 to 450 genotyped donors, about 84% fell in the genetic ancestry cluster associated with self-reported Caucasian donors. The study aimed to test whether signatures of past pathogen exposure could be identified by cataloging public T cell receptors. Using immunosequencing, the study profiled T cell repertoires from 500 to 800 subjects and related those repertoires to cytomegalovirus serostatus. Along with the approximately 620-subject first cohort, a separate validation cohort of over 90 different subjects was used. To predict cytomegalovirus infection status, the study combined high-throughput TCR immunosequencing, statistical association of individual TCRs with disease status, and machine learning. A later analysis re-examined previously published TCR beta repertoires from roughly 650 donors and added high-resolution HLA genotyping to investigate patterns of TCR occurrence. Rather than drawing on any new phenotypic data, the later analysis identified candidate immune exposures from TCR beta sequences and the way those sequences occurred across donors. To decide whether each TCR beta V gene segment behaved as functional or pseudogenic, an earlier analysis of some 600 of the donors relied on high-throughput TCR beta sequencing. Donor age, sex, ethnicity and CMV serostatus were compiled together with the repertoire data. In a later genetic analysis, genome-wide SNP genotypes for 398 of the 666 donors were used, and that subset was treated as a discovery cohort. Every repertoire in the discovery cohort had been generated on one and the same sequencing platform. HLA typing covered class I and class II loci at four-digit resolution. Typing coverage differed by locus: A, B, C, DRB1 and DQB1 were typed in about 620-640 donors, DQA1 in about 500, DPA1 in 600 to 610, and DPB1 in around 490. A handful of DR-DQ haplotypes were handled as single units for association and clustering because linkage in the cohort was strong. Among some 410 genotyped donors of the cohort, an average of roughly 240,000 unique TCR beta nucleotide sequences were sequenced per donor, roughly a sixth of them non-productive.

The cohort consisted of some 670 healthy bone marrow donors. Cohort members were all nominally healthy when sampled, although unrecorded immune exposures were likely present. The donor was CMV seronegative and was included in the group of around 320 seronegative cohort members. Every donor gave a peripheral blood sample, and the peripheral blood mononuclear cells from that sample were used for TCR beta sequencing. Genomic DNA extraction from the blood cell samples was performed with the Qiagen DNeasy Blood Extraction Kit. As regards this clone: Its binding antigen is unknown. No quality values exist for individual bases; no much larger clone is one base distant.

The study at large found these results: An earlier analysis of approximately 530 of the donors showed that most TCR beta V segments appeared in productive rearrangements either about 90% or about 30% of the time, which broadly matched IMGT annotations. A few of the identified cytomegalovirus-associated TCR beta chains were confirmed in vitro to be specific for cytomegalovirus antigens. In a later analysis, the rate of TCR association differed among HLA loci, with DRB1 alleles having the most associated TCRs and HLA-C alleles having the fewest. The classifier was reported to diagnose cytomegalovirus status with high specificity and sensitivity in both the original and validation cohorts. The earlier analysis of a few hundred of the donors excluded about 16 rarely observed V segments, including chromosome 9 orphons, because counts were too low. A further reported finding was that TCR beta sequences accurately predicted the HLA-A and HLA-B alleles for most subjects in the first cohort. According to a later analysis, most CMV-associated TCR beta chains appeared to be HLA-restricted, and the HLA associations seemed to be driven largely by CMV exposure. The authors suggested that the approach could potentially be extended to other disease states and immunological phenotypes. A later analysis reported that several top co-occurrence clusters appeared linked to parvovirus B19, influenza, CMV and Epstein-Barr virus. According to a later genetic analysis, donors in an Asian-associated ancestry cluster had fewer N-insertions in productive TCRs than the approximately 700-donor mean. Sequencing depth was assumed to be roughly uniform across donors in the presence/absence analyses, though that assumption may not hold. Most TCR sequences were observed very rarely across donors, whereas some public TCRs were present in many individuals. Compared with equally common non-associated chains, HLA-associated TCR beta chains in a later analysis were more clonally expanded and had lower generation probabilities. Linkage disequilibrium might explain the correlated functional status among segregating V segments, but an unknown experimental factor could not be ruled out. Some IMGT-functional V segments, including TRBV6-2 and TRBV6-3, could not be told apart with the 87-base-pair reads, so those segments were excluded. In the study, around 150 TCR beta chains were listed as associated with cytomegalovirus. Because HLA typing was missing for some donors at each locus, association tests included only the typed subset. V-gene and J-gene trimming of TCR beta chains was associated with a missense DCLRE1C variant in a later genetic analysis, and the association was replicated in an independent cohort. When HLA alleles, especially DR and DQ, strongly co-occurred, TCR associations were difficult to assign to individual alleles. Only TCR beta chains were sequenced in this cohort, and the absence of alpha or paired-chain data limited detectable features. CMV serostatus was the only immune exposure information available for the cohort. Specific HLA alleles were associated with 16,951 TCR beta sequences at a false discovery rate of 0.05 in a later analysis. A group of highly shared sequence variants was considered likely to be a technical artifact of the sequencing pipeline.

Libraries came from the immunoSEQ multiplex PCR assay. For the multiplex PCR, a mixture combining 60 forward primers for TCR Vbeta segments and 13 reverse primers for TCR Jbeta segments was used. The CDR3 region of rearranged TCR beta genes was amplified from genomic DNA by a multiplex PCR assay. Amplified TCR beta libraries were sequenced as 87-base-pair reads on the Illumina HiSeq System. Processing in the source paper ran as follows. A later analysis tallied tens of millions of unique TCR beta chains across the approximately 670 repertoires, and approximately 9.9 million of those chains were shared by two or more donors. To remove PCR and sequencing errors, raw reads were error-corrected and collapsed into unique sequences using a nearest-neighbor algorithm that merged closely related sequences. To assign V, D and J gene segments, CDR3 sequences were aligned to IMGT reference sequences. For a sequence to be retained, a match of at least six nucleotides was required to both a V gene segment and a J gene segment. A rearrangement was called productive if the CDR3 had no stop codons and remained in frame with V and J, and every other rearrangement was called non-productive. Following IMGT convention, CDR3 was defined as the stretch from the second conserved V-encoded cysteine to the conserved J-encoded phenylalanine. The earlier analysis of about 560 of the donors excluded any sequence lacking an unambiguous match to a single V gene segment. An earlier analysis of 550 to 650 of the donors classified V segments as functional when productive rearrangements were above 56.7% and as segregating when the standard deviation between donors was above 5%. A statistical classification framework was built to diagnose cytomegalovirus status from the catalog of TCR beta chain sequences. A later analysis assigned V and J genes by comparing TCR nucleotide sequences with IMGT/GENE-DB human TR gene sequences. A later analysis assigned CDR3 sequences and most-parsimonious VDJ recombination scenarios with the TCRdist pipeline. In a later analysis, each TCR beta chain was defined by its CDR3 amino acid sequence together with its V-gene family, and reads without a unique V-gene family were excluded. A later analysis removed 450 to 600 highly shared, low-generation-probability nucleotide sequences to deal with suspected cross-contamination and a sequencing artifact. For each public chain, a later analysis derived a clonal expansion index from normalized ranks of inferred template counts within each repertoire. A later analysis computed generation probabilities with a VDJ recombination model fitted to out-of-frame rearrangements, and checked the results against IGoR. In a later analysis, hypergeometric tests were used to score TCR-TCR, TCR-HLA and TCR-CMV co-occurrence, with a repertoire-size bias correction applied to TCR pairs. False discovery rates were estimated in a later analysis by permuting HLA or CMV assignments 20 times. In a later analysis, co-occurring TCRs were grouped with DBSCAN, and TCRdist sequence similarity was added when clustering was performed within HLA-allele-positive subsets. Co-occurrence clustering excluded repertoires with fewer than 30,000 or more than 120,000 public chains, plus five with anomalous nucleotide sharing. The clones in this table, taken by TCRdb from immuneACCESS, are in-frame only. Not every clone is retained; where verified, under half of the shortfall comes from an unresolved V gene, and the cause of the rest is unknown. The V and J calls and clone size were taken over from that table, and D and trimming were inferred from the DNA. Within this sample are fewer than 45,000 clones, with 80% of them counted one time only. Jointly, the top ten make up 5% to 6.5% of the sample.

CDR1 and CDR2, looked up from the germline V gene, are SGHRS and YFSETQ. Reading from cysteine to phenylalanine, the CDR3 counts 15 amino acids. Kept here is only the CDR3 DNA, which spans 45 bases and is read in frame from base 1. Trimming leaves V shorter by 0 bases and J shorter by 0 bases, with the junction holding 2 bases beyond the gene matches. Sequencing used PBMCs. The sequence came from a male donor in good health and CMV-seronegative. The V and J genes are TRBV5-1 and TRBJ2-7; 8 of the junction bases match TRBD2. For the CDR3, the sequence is CASSLVAGSSYEQYF. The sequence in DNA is TGCGCCAGCAGCTTGGTAGCGGGAAGCTCCTACGAGCAGTACTTC.